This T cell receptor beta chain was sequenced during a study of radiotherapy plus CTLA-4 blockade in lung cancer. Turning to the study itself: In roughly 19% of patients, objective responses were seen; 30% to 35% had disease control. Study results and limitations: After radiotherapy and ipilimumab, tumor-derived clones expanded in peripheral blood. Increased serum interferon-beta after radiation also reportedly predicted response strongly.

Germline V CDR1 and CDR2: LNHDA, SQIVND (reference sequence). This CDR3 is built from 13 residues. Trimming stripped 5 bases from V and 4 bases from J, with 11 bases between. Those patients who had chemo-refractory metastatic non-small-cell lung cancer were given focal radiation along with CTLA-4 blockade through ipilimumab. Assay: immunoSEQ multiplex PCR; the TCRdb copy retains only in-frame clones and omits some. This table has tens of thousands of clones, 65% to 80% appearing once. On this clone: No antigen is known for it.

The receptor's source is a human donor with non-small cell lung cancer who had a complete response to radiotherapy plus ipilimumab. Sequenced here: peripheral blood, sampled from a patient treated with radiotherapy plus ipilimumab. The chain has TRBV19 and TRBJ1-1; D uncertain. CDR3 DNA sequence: TGTGCCAGTAGTCCCCCCCGGTTCACTGAAGCTTTCTTT. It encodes CASSPPRFTEAFF.